The count of the clone carrying this T cell receptor beta chain is one. What it binds is not known. Reverse transcription of extracted RNA yielded cDNA, which provided the sequencing template. Clones were read by immunoSEQ multiplex PCR, and TCRdb kept only the in-frame ones, dropping some. Among roughly 210,000 clones listed, over 40% were seen once. This sample stems from a study of CD8+ T cells in alopecia areata. The overall study: Severity scoring for treated patients was based on the percentage of affected scalp area. The study, taken as a whole, reports: Persistence of many expanded lesional clones was seen in scalp and blood during tofacitinib.

Described treatment: oral pan-JAK inhibitor, 5-10 mg twice daily. This TCR was recovered from a human donor with alopecia areata. Material: CD4+ T cells sorted from blood, obtained at approximately week 39, from a patient treated with tofacitinib.

The CDR3 coding sequence is TGCAGCGTTGAATGGGGGAGGGGTCAGCCCCAGCATTTT. Its translation: CSVEWGRGQPQHF. The chain employs TRBV29-1 and TRBJ1-5; TRBD1 is a possible D gene (5 bases). V dropped 2 bases and J dropped 6 bases, with 11 bases sitting between them. The germline V gene has CDR1 SQVTM and CDR2 ANQGSEA. This CDR3 region has 13 residues.